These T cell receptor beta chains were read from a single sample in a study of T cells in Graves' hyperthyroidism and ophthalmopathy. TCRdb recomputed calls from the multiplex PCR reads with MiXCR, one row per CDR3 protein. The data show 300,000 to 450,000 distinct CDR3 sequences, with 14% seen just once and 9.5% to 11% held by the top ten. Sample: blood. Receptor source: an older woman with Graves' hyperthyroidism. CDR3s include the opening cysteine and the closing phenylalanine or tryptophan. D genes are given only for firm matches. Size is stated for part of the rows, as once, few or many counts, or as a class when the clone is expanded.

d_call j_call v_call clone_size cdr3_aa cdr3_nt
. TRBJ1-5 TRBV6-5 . CASSYVNGLLQPQHF TGTGCCAGCAGTTATGTTAACGGCTTGCTTCAGCCCCAGCATTTT
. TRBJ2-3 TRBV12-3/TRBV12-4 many CASSSQGRDTQYF TGTGCCAGCAGTTCTCAGGGGCGGGATACGCAGTATTTT
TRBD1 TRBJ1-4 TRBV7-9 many CASSPDRGMATNEKLFF TGTGCCAGCAGCCCCGACAGGGGGATGGCAACTAATGAAAAACTGTTTTTT
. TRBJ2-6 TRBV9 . CASSVALDTISGANVLTF TGTGCCAGCAGCGTAGCCTTGGACACAATCTCTGGGGCCAACGTCCTGACTTTC
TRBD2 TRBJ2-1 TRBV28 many CASSFGGSWGRRNNEQFF TGTGCCAGCAGTTTTGGCGGGAGTTGGGGACGGAGGAACAATGAGCAGTTCTTC
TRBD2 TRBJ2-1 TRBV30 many CAWRGGEREASSYNEQFF TGTGCCTGGAGAGGCGGGGAGCGGGAGGCGAGCTCCTACAATGAGCAGTTCTTC
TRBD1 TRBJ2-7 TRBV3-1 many CASSRQGAPGEQYF TGTGCCAGCAGCCGACAGGGGGCGCCCGGCGAGCAGTACTTC
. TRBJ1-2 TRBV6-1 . CASPRTANYGYTF TGTGCCAGCCCCCGGACAGCTAACTATGGCTACACCTTC
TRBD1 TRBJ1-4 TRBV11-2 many CASSLGGTVDEKLFF TGTGCCAGCAGCTTAGGCGGGACAGTGGATGAAAAACTGTTTTTT
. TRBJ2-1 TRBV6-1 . CASRATSYNEQFF TGTGCCAGCCGGGCCACCTCCTACAATGAGCAGTTCTTC
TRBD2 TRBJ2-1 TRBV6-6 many CASSYFSGRGNNEQFF TGTGCCAGCAGTTACTTCAGCGGGAGGGGAAACAATGAGCAGTTCTTC
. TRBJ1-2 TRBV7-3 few CASSFSGARGYTF TGTGCCAGCAGCTTTTCCGGCGCCAGGGGCTACACCTTC
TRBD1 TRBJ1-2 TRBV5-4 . CVSTNDREAHFYGYTF TGTGTCAGCACCAATGACAGGGAGGCCCATTTCTATGGCTACACCTTC
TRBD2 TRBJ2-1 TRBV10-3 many CAINGPFTSGRATYNEQFF TGTGCCATCAACGGACCGTTTACTAGCGGGAGGGCAACCTACAATGAGCAGTTCTTC
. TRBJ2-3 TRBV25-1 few CASSEVQGNTDTQYF TGTGCCAGCAGTGAAGTTCAGGGGAACACAGATACGCAGTATTTT
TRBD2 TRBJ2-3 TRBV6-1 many CASTSPAGGTDTQYF TGTGCCAGCACTTCCCCAGCGGGGGGCACAGATACGCAGTATTTT
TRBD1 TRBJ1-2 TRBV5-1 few CASSLGGQENYGYTF TGCGCCAGCAGCTTGGGGGGACAGGAGAACTATGGCTACACCTTC
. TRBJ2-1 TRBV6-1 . CASSEAYSGLSYNEQFF TGTGCTAGCAGTGAAGCGTATAGCGGCCTCTCCTACAATGAGCAGTTCTTC
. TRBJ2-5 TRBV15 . CAIPPPRETQYF TGTGCCATCCCTCCCCCGCGAGAGACCCAGTACTTC
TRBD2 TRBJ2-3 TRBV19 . CASSKYSGDTQYF TGTGCCAGTAGTAAATATAGCGGGGATACGCAGTATTTT
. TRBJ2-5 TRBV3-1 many CASSQDGLETQYF TGTGCCAGCAGCCAAGACGGCCTCGAGACCCAGTACTTC
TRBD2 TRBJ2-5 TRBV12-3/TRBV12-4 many CASSGWTSGEETQYF TGTGCCAGCAGTGGCTGGACTAGCGGAGAAGAGACCCAGTACTTC
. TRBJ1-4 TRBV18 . CATARGVNEKLFF TGTGCGACCGCGAGGGGCGTTAATGAAAAACTGTTTTTT
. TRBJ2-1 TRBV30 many CAWSTGRDNEQFF TGTGCCTGGAGTACTGGCAGGGACAATGAGCAGTTCTTC
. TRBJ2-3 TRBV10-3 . CAIRWSPSTDTQYF TGTGCCATTAGATGGAGCCCTAGCACAGATACGCAGTATTTT
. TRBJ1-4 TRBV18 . CASSPSQGHANEKLFF TGTGCCAGCTCACCCTCCCAGGGGCATGCTAATGAAAAACTGTTTTTT
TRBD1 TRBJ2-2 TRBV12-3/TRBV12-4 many CASIGTGARVGELFF TGTGCCAGCATTGGGACAGGCGCTCGGGTCGGGGAGCTGTTTTTT
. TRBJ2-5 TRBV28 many CASSPHRQATSRETQYF TGTGCCAGCAGTCCCCACCGACAGGCGACCTCCAGAGAGACCCAGTACTTC
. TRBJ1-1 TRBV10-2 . CASSEGYTEAFF TGCGCCAGCAGTGAGGGGTACACTGAAGCTTTCTTT
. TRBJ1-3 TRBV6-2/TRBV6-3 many CASSPTGRFGLGNTIYF TGTGCCAGCAGTCCGACAGGCCGGTTTGGATTGGGAAACACCATATATTTT
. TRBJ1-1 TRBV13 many CASSWDPWLMNTEAFF TGTGCCAGCAGCTGGGACCCATGGCTCATGAACACTGAAGCTTTCTTT
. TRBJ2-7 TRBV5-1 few CASSSVREAYEQYF TGCGCCAGCAGCTCCGTGCGGGAAGCCTACGAGCAGTACTTC
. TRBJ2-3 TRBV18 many CASSPPSSADTQYF TGTGCCAGCTCACCACCCTCTTCGGCAGATACGCAGTATTTT
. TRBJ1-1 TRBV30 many CAWSRSVNTEAFF TGTGCCTGGAGCAGGTCGGTCAACACTGAAGCTTTCTTT
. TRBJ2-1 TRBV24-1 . CATSEPGNLFQFF TGTGCCACCAGTGAGCCCGGGAATCTATTTCAGTTCTTC
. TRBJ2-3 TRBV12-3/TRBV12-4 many CASGGNTDTQYF TGTGCCAGCGGCGGGAATACAGATACGCAGTATTTT
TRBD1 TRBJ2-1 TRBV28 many CASSLSGQGIYNEQFF TGTGCCAGCAGTTTATCGGGACAGGGCATATACAATGAGCAGTTCTTC
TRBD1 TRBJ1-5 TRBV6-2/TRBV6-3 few CASSRSGQASNQPQHF TGTGCCAGCAGCCGTTCCGGACAGGCTAGCAATCAGCCCCAGCATTTT
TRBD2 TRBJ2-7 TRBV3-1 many CASSPGSGGREQYF TGTGCCAGCAGCCCAGGATCGGGAGGGCGGGAGCAGTACTTC
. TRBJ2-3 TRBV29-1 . CSVAGQGMSSGKATDTQYF TGCAGCGTTGCGGGACAGGGAATGTCTAGCGGGAAAGCCACAGATACGCAGTATTTT
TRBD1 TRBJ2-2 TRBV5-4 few CASSLKTGGFAGELFF TGTGCCAGCAGCTTAAAGACAGGGGGGTTCGCCGGGGAGCTGTTTTTT
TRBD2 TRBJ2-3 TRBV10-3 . CAIAEASGSTDTQYF TGTGCCATCGCCGAGGCTAGCGGGAGCACAGATACGCAGTATTTT
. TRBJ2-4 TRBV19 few CASSIDPRLAKNIQYF TGTGCCAGTAGTATAGACCCGCGGTTAGCCAAAAACATTCAGTACTTC
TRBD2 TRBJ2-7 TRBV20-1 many CSATGLAGVQEQYF TGCAGTGCCACGGGACTAGCGGGGGTGCAAGAGCAGTACTTC
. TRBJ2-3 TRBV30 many CAWSGSRTDTQYF TGTGCCTGGAGTGGCAGCCGCACAGATACGCAGTATTTT
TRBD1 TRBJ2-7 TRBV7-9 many CASSSRDRDYEQYF TGTGCCAGCAGCAGCCGGGACAGGGACTACGAGCAGTACTTC